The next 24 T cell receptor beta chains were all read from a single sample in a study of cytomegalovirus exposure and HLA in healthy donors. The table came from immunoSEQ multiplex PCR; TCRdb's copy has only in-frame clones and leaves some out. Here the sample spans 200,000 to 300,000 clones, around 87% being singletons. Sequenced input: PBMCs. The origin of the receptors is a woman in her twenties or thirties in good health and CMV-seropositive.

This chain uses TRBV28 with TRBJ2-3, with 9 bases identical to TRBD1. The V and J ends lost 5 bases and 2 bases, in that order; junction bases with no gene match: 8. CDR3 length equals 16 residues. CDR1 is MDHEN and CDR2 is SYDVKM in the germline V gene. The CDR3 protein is CASSPAGQGYTDTQYF. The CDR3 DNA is TGTGCCAGCAGTCCCGCGGGACAGGGTTACACAGATACGCAGTATTTT.

The CDR3 protein is CASRRTGTETQYF. CDR3 in DNA: TGTGCCAGCAGGCGGACAGGAACAGAGACCCAGTACTTC. The rearrangement uses TRBV25-1 and TRBJ2-5; 7 bases are a match to TRBD1. The trim removed 6 bases at V and 4 bases at J, leaving 5 bases unmatched. CDR1 is MGHDK and CDR2 is SYGVNS in the germline V gene. This CDR3 region has 13 residues.

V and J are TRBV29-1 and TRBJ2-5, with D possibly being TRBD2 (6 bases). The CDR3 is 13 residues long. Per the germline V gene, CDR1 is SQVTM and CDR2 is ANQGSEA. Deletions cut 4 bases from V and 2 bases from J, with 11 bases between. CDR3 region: CSVAGGEQETQYF. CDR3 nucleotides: TGCAGCGTTGCCGGGGGTGAGCAAGAGACCCAGTACTTC.

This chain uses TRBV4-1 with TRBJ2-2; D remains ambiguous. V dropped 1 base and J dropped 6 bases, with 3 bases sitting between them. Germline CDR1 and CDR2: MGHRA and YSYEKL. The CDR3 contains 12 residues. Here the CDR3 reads CASSQGPGELFF. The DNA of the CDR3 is TGCGCCAGCAGCCAAGGGCCCGGGGAGCTGTTTTTT.

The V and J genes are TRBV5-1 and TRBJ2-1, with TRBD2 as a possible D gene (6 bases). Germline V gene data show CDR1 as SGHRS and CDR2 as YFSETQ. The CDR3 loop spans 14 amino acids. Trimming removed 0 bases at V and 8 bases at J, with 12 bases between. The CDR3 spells CASSLGGAQDEQFF. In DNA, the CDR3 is TGCGCCAGCAGCTTGGGCGGGGCGCAGGATGAGCAGTTCTTC.

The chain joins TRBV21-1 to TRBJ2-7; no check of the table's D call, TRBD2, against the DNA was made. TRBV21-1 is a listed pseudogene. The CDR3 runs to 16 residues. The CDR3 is CASSKDPRREVNEQYF. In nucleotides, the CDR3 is TGTGCCAGCAGCAAAGACCCCCGGCGGGAGGTGAACGAGCAGTACTTC.

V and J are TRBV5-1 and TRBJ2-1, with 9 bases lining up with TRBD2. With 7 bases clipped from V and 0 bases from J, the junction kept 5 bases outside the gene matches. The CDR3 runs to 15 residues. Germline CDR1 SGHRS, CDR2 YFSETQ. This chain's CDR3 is CASALAGASYNEQFF. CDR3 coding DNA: TGCGCCAGCGCCTTAGCGGGAGCCTCCTACAATGAGCAGTTCTTC.

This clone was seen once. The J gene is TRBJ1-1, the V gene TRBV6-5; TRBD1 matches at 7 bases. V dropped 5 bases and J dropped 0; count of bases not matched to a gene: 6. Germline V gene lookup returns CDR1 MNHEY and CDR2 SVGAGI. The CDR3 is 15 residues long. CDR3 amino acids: CASSTRQGMNTEAFF. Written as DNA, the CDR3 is TGTGCCAGCAGTACCCGACAGGGAATGAACACTGAAGCTTTCTTT.

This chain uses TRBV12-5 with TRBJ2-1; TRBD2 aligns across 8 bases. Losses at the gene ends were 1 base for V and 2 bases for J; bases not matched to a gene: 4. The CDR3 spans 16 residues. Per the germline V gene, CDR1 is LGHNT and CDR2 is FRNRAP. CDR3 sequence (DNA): TGTGCTAGTGGTTTGGCCCTAGCGGGTACCTACAATGAGCAGTTCTTC. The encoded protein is CASGLALAGTYNEQFF.

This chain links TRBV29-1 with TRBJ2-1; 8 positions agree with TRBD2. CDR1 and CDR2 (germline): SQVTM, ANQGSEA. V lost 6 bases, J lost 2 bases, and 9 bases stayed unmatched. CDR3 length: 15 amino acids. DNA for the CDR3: TGCAGCGTCGCGGGACTAGAGGACACCTACAATGAGCAGTTCTTC. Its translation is CSVAGLEDTYNEQFF.

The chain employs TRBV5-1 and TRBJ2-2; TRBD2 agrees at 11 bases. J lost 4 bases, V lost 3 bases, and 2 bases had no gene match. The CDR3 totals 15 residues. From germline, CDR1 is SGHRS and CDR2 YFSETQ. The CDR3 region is CASSSTSGGTGELFF. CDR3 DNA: TGCGCCAGCAGCTCAACTAGCGGGGGCACCGGGGAGCTGTTTTTT.

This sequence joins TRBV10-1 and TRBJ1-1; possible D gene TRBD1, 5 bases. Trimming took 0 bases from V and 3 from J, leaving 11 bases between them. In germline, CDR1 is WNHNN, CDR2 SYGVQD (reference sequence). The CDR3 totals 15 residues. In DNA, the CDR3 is TGCGCCAGCAGTGAGTCGTCAAGGGGCGACACTGAAGCTTTCTTT. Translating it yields CASSESSRGDTEAFF.

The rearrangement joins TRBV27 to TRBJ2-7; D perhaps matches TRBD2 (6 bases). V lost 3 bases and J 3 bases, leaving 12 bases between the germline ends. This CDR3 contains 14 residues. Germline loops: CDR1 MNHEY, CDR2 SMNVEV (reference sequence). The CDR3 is CASSFGGKLYEQYF. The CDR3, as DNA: TGTGCCAGCAGTTTTGGCGGGAAACTCTACGAGCAGTACTTC.

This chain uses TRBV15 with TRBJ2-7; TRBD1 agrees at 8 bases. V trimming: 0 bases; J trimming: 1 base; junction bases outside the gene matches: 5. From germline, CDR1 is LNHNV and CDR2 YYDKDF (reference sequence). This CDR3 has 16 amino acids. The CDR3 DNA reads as TGTGCCACCAGCAGAGACCAGACAGGGGAATCCTACGAGCAGTACTTC. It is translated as CATSRDQTGESYEQYF.

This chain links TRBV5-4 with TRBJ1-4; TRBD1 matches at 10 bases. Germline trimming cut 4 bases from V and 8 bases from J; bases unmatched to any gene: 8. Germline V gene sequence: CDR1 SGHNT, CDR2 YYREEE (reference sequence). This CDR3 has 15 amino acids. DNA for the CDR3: TGTGCCAGCAGCCCGGGGGGACAGGGGCACGAAAAACTGTTTTTT. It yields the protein CASSPGGQGHEKLFF.

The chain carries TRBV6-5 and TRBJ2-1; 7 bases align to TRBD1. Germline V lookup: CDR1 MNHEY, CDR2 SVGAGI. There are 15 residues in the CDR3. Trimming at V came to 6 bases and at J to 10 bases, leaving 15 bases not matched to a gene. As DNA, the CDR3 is TGTGCCAGCAGCTCGGACAGGAGAAAGGTCGGCGAGCAGTTCTTC. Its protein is CASSSDRRKVGEQFF.

The CDR3 bases are TGTGCCAGCAGTTTTACAGGGGATGGGACAGATACGCAGTATTTT. Amino acids: CASSFTGDGTDTQYF. The chain carries TRBV27 and TRBJ2-3; TRBD1 matches at 7 bases. The CDR3 contains 15 residues. Germline CDR1 is MNHEY and CDR2 is SMNVEV (reference sequence). V lost 3 bases and J lost 3; bases outside the gene matches: 6.

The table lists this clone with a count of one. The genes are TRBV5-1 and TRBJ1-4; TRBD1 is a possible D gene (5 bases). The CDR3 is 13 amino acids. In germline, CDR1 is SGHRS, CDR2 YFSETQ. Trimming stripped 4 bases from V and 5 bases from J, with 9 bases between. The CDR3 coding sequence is TGCGCCAGCAGCGCGCAGGGAAATGAAAAACTGTTTTTT. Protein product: CASSAQGNEKLFF.

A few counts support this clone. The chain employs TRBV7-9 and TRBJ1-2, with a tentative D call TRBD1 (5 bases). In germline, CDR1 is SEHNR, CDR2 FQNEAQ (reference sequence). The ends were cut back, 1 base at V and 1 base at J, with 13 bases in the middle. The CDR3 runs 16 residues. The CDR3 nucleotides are TGTGCCAGCAGCTTAGATGGGGCAGGAGTTAACTATGGCTACACCTTC. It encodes CASSLDGAGVNYGYTF.

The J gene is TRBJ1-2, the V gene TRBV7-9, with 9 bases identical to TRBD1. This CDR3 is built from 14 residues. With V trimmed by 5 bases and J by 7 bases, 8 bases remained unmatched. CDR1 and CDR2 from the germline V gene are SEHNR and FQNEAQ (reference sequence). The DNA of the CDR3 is TGTGCCAGCAGCCGCCTGGGACAGGGAGGTGGCTACACCTTC. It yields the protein CASSRLGQGGGYTF.

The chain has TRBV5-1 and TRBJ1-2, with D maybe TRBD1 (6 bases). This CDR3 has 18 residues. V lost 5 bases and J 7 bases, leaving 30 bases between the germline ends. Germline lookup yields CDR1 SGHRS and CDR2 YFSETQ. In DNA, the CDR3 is TGCGCCAGCAGTCAAGTACAGGGAATGTTAGGTTTTGGTGGTGGCTACACCTTC. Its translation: CASSQVQGMLGFGGGYTF.

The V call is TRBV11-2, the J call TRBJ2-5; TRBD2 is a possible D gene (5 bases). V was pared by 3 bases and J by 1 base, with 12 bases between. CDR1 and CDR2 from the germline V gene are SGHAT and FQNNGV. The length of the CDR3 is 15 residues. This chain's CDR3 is CASSLLRASQETQYF. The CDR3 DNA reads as TGTGCCAGCAGCTTGTTGAGGGCCTCCCAAGAGACCCAGTACTTC.

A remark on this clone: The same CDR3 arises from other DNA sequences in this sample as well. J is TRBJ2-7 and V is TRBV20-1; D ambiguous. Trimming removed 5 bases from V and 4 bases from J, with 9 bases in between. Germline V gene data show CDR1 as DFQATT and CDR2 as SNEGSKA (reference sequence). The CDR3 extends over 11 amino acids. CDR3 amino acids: CSASRFYEQYF. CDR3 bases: TGCAGTGCTTCCAGATTTTACGAGCAGTACTTC.

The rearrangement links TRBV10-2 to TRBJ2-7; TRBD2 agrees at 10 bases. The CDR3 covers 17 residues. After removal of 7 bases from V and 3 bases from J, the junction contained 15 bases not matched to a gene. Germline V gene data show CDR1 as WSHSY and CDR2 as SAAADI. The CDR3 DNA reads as TGCGCCAGCACGACGGGGCTAGCGGGAGCCAAGTACTACGAGCAGTACTTC. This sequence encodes CASTTGLAGAKYYEQYF.